This TCR beta chain originates from a study of T cell responses to AZD1222 COVID-19 vaccine. V lost 0 bases to trimming and J lost 4 bases, with 12 bases between them. Germline-derived CDR1 and CDR2 are LGHDT and YNNKEL (reference sequence). There are 15 residues in the CDR3. Sequencing was performed with immunoSEQ multiplex PCR; in TCRdb, only in-frame clones are kept and a portion is missing. The table lists around 80,000 clones, about 92% of them singletons. The source of this sequence is an adult who received the AZD1222 COVID-19 vaccine. This specimen consisted of peripheral blood, obtained 28 days after the second AZD1222 dose. The chain employs TRBV3-1 (or the pseudogene TRBV3-2) and TRBJ2-5, with D perhaps matching TRBD1 or TRBD2 (5 bases each). The CDR3 region is CASSQDLGPTETQYF. CDR3 coding DNA: TGTGCCAGCAGCCAAGATCTGGGACCCACAGAGACCCAGTACTTC.